The present T cell receptor (beta chain) was sequenced within a study of OX40 agonist ivuxolimab in advanced cancers. Study details: Participants, approximately 83% male, averaged approximately 56 years of age, ranging from roughly 20 to 85. The eligibility criteria allowed prior anti-PD-1, anti-PD-L1 or anti-CTLA-4 therapy, and approximately 42% had some. Study findings and constraints: Average numbers of expanded clones were greater in CD8+ T cells than in CD4+. Blood T cells, both CD4+ and CD8+, expanded clonally by week 6 at 0.1 to 3.0 mg/kg.

Germline V lookup: CDR1 LGHNA, CDR2 YNFKEQ. The CDR3 spans 13 residues. The V and J ends lost 7 bases and 3 bases, in that order; junction bases with no gene match: 4. With regard to this clone: Its antigen is not known.

Assay used: immunoSEQ multiplex PCR; TCRdb lists only in-frame clones, some missing. This sample yields tens of thousands of clones, of which approximately 90% are seen a single time; approximately 13% belongs to the top ten. This receptor was obtained from an adult with an advanced solid tumor such as melanoma, head and neck, liver or kidney cancer. The input for sequencing was CD4+ or CD8+ T cells sorted from blood, taken in a trial of the OX40 agonist ivuxolimab. V gene TRBV4-2 combines with J gene TRBJ2-5, with TRBD1 matching over 8 bases. CDR3 in amino acids: CASKQDREETQYF. Here the CDR3 DNA reads TGTGCCAGCAAACAGGACAGGGAAGAGACCCAGTACTTC.